In its sample, the clone carrying this T cell receptor beta chain was seen many times. RNA served as the template for amplifying TCR beta CDR3 regions. RT-PCR in the first round used HTBI primers; a second-round multiplex PCR followed. TCRdb used MiXCR to reprocess the multiplex PCR reads, holding one entry per CDR3 protein. The table records some 380,000 distinct CDR3 sequences, 15% of them present only once. Hyperthyroidism was new, under 2 months, in patients aged 18 to 65. This entry belongs to a study of Graves' ophthalmopathy and Graves' hyperthyroidism. The V gene lost 3 bases and the J gene lost 4 bases, with 7 bases spanning the gap. This CDR3 contains 13 residues.

The sequence was obtained from a woman between 18 and 30 years old with stable Graves' hyperthyroidism. The specimen sequenced was peripheral blood. The V gene is TRBV12-3 or TRBV12-4, the J gene TRBJ1-5; D is undetermined. CDR3 bases: TGTGCCAGCAGTTTTCCCCCGAATCAGCCCCAGCATTTT. Amino acid sequence: CASSFPPNQPQHF.